This T cell receptor beta chain was profiled in a study of cytomegalovirus exposure and HLA in healthy donors. With 5 bases removed from V and 3 bases from J, the gap between germline ends came to 11 bases. From germline, CDR1 is LNHDA and CDR2 SQIVND (reference sequence). This CDR3 has 14 amino acids. As to this clone: Its antigen remains unknown.

The study's findings and limits: The study recorded about 160 TCR beta chains that were cytomegalovirus-associated. By HLA locus, TCR association rates varied in a later analysis, with DRB1 showing the most and HLA-C the fewest.

The PCR used 60 Vbeta and 13 Jbeta primers. Using immunoSEQ multiplex PCR, the repertoire was profiled, and TCRdb retains in-frame clones only, with some absent. The sample includes more than 110,000 clones, roughly 9.8% of them seen just once. Sequencing used PBMCs. The TCR sequence derives from a man between 45 and 60 years old in good health and CMV-seronegative. The chain combines TRBV19 with TRBJ1-5; unclear D gene. The CDR3 sequence: CASSPRGNNQPQHF. In DNA form, the CDR3 reads TGTGCCAGTAGTCCCCGGGGAAACAATCAGCCCCAGCATTTT.